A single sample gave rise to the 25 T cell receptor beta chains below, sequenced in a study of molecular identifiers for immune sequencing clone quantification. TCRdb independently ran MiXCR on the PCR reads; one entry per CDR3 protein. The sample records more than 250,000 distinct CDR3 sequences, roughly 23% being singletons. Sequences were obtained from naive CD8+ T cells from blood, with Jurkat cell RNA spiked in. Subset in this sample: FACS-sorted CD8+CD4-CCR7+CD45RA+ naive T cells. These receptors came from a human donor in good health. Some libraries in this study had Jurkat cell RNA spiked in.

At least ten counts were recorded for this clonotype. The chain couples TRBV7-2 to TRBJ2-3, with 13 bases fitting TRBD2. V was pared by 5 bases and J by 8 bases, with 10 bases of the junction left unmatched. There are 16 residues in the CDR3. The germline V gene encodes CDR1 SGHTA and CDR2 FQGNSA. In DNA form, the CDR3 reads TGTGCCAGCAGCGCAACTAGCGGGGGGGCCTTAGGTACGCAGTATTTT. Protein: CASSATSGGALGTQYF.

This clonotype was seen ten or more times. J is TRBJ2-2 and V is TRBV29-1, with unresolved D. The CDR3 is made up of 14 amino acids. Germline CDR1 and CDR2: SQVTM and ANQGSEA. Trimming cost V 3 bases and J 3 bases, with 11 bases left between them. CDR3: CSVDRIDDTGELFF. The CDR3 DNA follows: TGCAGCGTTGACAGGATTGACGACACCGGGGAGCTGTTTTTT.

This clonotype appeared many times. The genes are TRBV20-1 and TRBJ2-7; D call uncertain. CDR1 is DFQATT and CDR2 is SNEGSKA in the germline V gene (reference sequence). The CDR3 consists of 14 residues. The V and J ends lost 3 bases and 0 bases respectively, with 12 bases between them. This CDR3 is CSARSTVSSYEQYF. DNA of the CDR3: TGCAGTGCTAGGTCTACGGTAAGCTCCTACGAGCAGTACTTC.

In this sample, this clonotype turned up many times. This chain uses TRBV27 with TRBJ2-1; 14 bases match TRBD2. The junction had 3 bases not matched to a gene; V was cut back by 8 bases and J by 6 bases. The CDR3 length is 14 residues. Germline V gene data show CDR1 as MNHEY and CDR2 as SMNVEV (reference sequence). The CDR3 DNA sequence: TGTGCCAGCCTAGGACTAGCGGGGGGCAATGAGCAGTTCTTC. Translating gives CASLGLAGGNEQFF.

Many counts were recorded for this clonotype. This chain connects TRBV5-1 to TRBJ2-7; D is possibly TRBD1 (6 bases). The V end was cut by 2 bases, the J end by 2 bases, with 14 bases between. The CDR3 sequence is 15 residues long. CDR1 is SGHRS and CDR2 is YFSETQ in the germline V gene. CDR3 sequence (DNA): TGCGCCAGCAGCTTATTCCCGGGACAAACCTACGAGCAGTACTTC. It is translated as CASSLFPGQTYEQYF.

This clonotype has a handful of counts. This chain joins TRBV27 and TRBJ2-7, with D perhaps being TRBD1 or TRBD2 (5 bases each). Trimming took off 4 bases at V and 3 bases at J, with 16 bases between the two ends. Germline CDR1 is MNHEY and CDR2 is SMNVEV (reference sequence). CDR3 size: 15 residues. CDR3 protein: CASSSGRDGYYEQYF. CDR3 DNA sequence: TGTGCCAGCAGTTCCGGACGGGACGGTTACTACGAGCAGTACTTC.

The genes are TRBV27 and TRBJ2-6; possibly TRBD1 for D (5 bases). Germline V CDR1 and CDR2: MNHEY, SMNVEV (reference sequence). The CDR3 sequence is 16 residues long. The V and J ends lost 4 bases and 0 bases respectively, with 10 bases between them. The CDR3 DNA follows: TGTGCCAGCAGTTCCTACCAGGGCTCTGGGGCCAACGTCCTGACTTTC. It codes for CASSSYQGSGANVLTF.

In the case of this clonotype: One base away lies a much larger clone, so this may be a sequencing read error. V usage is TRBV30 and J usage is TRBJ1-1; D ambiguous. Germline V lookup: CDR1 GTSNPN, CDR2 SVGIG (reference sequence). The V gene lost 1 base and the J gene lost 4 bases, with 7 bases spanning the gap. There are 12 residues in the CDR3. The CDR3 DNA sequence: TGTGCCTGGAGTGGAGATGGCACTGAAGCTTTCTTT. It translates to CAWSGDGTEAFF.

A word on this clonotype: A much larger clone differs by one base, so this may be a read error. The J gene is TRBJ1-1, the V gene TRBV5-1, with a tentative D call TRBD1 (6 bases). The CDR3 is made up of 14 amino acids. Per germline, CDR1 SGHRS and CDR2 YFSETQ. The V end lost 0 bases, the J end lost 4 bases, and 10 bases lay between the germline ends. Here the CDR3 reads CASSLEQGFTEAFF. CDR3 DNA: TGCGCCAGCAGCTTGGAGCAGGGGTTCACTGAAGCTTTCTTT.

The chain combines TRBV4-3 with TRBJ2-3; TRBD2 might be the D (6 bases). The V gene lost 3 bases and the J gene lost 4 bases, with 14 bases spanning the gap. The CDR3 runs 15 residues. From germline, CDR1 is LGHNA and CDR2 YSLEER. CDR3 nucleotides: TGCGCCAGCAGCCACTGGAGGGGAACCGCAGATACGCAGTATTTT. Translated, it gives CASSHWRGTADTQYF.

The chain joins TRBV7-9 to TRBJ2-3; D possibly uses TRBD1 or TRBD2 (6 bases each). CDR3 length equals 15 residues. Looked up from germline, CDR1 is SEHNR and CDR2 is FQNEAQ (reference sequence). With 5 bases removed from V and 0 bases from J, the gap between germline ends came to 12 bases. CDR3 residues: CASSPVGGSTDTQYF. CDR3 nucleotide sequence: TGTGCCAGCAGCCCAGTAGGGGGGAGCACAGATACGCAGTATTTT. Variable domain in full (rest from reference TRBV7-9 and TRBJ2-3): DTGVSQNPRHKITKRGQNVTFRCDPISEHNRLYWYRQTLGQGPEFLTYFQNEAQLEKSRLLSDRFSAERPKGSFSTLEIQRTEQGDSAMYLCASSPVGGSTDTQYFGPGTRLTVL.

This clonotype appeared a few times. CDR3 region: CASRKAGEETQYF. For the CDR3, the DNA is TGTGCCAGTAGGAAGGCAGGGGAAGAGACCCAGTACTTC. The V call is TRBV19, the J call TRBJ2-5; TRBD1 is a possible D gene (6 bases). The CDR3 runs to 13 residues. Germline V gene lookup returns CDR1 LNHDA and CDR2 SQIVND (reference sequence). V was trimmed by 6 bases and J by 3 bases, leaving 11 bases between them.

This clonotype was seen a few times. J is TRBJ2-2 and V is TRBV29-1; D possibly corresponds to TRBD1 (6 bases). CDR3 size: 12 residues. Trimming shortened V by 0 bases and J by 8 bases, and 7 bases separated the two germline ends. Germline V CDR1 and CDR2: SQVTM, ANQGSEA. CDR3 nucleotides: TGCAGCGTTGAAGATCAGGGGGGGGAGCTGTTTTTT. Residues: CSVEDQGGELFF.

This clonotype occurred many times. CDR3: CASSLGAGWNEQYF. The CDR3 region has the DNA TGTGCCAGCAGCTTAGGGGCGGGGTGGAACGAGCAGTACTTC. V gene TRBV7-2 combines with J gene TRBJ2-7; the D gene is possibly TRBD2 (6 bases). CDR3 length equals 14 residues. V lost 1 base, J lost 5 bases, and 12 bases lay in between. Germline-derived CDR1 and CDR2 are SGHTA and FQGNSA.

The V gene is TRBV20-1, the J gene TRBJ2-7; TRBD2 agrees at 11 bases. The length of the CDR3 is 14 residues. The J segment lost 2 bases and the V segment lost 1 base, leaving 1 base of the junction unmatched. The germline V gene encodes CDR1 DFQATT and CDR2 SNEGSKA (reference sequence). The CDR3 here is CSARGGLAAYEQYF. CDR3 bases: TGCAGTGCTAGAGGGGGACTAGCGGCCTACGAGCAGTACTTC.

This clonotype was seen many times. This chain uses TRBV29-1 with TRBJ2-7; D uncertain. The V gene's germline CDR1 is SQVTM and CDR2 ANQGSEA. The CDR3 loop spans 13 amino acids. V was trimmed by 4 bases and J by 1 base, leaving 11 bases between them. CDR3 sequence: CSVGSPVSYEQYF. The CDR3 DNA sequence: TGCAGCGTTGGGAGCCCGGTATCCTACGAGCAGTACTTC.

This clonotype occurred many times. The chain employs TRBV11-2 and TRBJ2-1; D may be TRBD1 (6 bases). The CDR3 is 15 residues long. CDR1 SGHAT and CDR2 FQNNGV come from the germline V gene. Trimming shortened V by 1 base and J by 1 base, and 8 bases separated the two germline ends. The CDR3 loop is CASSLGDTSYNEQFF. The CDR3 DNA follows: TGTGCCAGCAGCTTAGGGGACACATCCTACAATGAGCAGTTCTTC.

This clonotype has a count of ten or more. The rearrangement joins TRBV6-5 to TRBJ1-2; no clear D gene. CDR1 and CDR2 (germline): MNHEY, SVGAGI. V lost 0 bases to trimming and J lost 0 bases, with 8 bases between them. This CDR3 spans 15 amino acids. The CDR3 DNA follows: TGTGCCAGCAGTTACTCTGTCAAAGCTAACTATGGCTACACCTTC. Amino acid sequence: CASSYSVKANYGYTF.

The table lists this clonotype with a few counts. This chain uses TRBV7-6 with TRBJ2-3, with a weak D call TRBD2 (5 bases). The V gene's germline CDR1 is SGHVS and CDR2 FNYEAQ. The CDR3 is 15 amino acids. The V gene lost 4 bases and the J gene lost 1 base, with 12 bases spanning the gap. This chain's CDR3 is CASSSQAERTDTQYF. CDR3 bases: TGTGCCAGCAGCTCACAAGCGGAGCGCACAGATACGCAGTATTTT. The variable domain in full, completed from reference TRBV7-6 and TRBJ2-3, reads GAGVSQSPRYKVTKRGQDVALRCDPISGHVSLYWYRQALGQGPEFLTYFNYEAQQDKSGLPNDRFSAERPEGSISTLTIQRTEQRDSAMYRCASSSQAERTDTQYFGPGTRLTVL.

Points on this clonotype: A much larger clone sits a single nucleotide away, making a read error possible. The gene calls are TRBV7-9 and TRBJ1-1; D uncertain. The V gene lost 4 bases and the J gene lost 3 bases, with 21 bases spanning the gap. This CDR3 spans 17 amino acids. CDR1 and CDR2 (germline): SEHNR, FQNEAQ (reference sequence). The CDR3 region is CASSSSLGYEVYTEAFF. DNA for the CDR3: TGTGCCAGCAGCTCTAGTCTTGGTTACGAGGTTTACACTGAAGCTTTCTTT.

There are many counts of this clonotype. The CDR3, as DNA: TGTGCCAGCAGCTTAGTAGGACTAACCTACGAGCAGTACTTC. It is translated as CASSLVGLTYEQYF. J is TRBJ2-7 and V is TRBV7-9; TRBD2 is a possible D gene (6 bases). Germline-derived CDR1 and CDR2 are SEHNR and FQNEAQ (reference sequence). V was clipped by 1 base and J by 2 bases, with 9 bases between them. The CDR3 totals 14 residues.

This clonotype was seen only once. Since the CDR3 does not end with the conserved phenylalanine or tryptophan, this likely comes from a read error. CDR3 protein: CSARDMVAGVGGANVLTL. CDR3 nucleotides: TGCAGTGCTAGAGATATGGTAGCGGGAGTAGGTGGGGCCAACGTCCTGACTCTC. J is TRBJ2-6 and V is TRBV20-1, with 9 bases that match TRBD2. CDR1 DFQATT and CDR2 SNEGSKA come from the germline V gene (reference sequence). The CDR3 contains 18 residues. The trim removed 0 bases at V and 3 bases at J, leaving 9 bases unmatched.

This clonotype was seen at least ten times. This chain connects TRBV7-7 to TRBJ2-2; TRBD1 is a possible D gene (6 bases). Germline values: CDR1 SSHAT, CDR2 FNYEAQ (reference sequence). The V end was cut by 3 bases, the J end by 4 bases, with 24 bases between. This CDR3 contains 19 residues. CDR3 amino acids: CASSFRLGDRLGATGELFF. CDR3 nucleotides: TGTGCCAGCAGCTTCCGCCTCGGAGACAGGCTCGGTGCCACCGGGGAGCTGTTTTTT.

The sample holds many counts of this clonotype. The CDR3 sequence: CASSSDPAGGLDNEQFF. The CDR3 DNA sequence: TGTGCCAGCAGCAGTGACCCGGCGGGAGGTCTCGACAATGAGCAGTTCTTC. The rearrangement uses TRBV12-3 or TRBV12-4 and TRBJ2-1; 8 positions match TRBD2. CDR3 length equals 17 residues. V lost 6 bases to trimming and J lost 5 bases; unmatched junction nucleotides: 15.

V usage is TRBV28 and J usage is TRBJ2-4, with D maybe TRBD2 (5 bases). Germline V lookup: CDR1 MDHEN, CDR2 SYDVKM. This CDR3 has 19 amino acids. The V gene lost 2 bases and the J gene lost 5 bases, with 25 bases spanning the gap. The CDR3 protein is CASSLNPRAGSGFENIQYF. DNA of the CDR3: TGTGCCAGCAGTTTAAACCCCCGTGCGGGTTCCGGGTTTGAAAACATTCAGTACTTC.